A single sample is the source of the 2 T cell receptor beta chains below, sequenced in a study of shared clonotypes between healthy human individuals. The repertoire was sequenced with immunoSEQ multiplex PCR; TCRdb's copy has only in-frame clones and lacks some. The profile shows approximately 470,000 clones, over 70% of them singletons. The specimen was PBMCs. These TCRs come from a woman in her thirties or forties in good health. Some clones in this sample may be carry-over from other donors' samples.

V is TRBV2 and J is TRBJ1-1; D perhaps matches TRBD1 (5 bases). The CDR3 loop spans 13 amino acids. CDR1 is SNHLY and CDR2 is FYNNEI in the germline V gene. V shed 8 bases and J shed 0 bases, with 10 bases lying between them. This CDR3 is CASRTRVNTEAFF. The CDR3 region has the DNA TGTGCCAGCCGGACACGGGTGAACACTGAAGCTTTCTTT.

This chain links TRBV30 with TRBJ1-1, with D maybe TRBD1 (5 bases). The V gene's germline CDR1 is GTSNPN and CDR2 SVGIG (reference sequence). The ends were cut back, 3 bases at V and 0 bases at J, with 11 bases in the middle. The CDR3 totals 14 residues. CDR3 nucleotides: TGTGCCTGGAGCCGGGACGGTTTGAACACTGAAGCTTTCTTT. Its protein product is CAWSRDGLNTEAFF.